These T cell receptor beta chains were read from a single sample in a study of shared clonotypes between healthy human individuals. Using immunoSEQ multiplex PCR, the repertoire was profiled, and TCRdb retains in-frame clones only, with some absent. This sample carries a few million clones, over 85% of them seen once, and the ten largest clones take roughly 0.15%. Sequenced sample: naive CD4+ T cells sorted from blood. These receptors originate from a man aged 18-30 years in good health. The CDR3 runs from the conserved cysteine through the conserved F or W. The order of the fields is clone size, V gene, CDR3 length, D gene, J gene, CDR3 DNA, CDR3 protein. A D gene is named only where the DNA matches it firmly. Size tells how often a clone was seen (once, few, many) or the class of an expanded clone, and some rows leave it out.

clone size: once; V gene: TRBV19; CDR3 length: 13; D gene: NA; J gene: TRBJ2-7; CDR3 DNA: TGTGCCAGTAGCCGATTTAGGGGCTACGAGCAGTACTTC; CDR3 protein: CASSRFRGYEQYF
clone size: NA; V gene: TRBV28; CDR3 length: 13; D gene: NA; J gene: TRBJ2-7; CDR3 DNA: TGTGCCAGCAGTCCCCGACTAGATTCCGAGCAGTACTTC; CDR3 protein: CASSPRLDSEQYF
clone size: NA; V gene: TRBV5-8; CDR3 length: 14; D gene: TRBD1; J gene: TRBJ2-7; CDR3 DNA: TGTGCCAGCAGCTGGGGGGACAGGGGAGGCGAGCAGTACTTC; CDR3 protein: CASSWGDRGGEQYF
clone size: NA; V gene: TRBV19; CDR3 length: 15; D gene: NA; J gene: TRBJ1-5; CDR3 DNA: TGTGCCAGTACCATCGGGGACATCTTGAGTCAGCCCCAGCATTTT; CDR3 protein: CASTIGDILSQPQHF
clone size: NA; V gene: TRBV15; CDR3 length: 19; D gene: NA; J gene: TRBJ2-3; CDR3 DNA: TGTGCCACCAGCAGAACCACCGGGACGAGGATCGGAAGCACAGATACGCAGTATTTT; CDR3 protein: CATSRTTGTRIGSTDTQYF
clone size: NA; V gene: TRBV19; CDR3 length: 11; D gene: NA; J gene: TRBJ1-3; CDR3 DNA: TGTGCCAGTGCGACAGGAAACACCATATATTTT; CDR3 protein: CASATGNTIYF
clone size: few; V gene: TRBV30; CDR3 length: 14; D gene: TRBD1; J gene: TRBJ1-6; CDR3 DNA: TGTGCCTGGAGGTACCAGACAGGGAATTCACCCCTCCACTTT; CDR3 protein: CAWRYQTGNSPLHF
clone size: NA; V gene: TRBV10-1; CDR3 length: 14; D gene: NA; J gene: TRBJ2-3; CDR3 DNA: TGCGCCAGCAGTGTTGGTGCAGGCACAGATACGCAGTATTTT; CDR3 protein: CASSVGAGTDTQYF
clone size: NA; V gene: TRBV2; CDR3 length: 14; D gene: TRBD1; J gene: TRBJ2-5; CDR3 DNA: TGTGCCAGCAGTTCCGGACAGGGCCAAGAGACCCAGTACTTC; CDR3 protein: CASSSGQGQETQYF
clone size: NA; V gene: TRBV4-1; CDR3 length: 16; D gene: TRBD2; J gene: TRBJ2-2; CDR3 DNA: TGCGCCAGCAGCCACTTAGCGGGGGCGAACACCGGGGAGCTGTTTTTT; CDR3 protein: CASSHLAGANTGELFF
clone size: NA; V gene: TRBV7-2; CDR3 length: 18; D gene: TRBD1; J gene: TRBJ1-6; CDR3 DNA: TGTGCCAGCAGCTTAGGGGACAGGTCGAGCTCCTATAATTCACCCCTCCACTTT; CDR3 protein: CASSLGDRSSSYNSPLHF
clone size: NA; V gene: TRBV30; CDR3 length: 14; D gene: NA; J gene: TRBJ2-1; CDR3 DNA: TGTGCCTGGAGTGTACCCCTTGGATACAATGAGCAGTTCTTC; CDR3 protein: CAWSVPLGYNEQFF
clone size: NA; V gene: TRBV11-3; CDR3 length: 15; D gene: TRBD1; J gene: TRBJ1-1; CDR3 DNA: TGTGCCAGCAGCTTGGACAGGGGATTCCATGTGGAAGCTTTCTTT; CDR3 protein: CASSLDRGFHVEAFF
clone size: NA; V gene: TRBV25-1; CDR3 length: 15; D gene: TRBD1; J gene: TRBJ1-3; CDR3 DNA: TGTGCCAGCAGTGAAGTGGGGACAGGGGGAAACACCATATATTTT; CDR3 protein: CASSEVGTGGNTIYF